This T cell receptor beta chain was identified in a study of glioma-infiltrating T cells after dendritic cell vaccination. Germline CDR1 SGHRS, CDR2 YFSETQ. After removal of 5 bases from V and 2 bases from J, the junction contained 4 bases not matched to a gene. This CDR3 has 15 amino acids. Time point: after dendritic cell vaccination, including at tumor progression/relapse. Assay used: immunoSEQ multiplex PCR; TCRdb lists only in-frame clones, some missing. The sample has approximately 90,000 clones; 80% to 90% are singletons. The TCR was taken from a human donor with glioblastoma. Specimen: blood, collected after dendritic cell vaccination. This sequence joins TRBV5-1 and TRBJ2-5; 12 bases fit TRBD2. CDR3 protein: CASRQLAGGQETQYF. Here the CDR3 DNA reads TGCGCCAGCAGACAGCTAGCGGGGGGGCAAGAGACCCAGTACTTC.